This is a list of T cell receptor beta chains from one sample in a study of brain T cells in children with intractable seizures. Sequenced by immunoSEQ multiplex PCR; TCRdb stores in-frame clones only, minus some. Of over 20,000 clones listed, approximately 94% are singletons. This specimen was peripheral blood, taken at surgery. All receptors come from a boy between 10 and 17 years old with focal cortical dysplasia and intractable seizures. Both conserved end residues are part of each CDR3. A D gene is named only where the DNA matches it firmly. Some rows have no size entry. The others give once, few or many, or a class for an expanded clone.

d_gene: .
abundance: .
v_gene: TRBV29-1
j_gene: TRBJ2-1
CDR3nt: TGCAGCGTTGAAGTGCCCCGAGGGACTGCTTGGGATGAGCAGTTCTTC
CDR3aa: CSVEVPRGTAWDEQFF

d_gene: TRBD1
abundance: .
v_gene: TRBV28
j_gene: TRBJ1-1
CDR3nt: TGTGCCAGCAGTATGGACAGGGGGAGTGTGGCTGAAGCTTTCTTT
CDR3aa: CASSMDRGSVAEAFF

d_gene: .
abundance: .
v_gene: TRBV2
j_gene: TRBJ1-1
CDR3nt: TGTGCCAGCAGTGTGCACGGAGGATCGGGCACTGAAGCTTTCTTT
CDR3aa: CASSVHGGSGTEAFF

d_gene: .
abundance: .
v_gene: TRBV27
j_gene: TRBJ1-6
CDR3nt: TGTGCCAGCCAACCGGAGTATAATTCACCCCTCCACTTT
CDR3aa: CASQPEYNSPLHF

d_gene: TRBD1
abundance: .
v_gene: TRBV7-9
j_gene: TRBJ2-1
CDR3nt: TGTGCCAGCAGCAAACCGGGACAGAGGGGCAATGAGCAGTTCTTC
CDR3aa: CASSKPGQRGNEQFF

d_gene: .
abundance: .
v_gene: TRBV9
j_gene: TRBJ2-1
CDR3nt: TGTGCCAGCAGCGTAGGGGGGGCATCCTACAATGAGCAGTTCTTC
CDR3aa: CASSVGGASYNEQFF

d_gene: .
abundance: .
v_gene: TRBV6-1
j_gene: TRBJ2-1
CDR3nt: TGTGCCAGCAGTGAAGGGGCGGGACAAGCCTACAATGAGCAGTTCTTC
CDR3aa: CASSEGAGQAYNEQFF

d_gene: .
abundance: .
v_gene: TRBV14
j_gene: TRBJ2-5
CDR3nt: TGTGCCAGCAGCCAGAGAGGTGGGACCCAGTACTTC
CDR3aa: CASSQRGGTQYF

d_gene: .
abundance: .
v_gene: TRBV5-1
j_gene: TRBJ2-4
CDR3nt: TGCGCCAGCAGCTTCGGAGGGGGCGAAAACATTCAGTACTTC
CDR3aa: CASSFGGGENIQYF

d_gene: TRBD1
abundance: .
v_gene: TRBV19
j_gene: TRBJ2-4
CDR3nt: TGTGCCAGTAGTATAGGACAGGGCGTCACAAACATTCAGTACTTC
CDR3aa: CASSIGQGVTNIQYF

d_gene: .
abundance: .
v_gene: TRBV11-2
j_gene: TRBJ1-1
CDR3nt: TGTGCCAGCAGCTTAACTTACTGGCGGGACTCGGACACTGAAGCTTTCTTT
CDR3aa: CASSLTYWRDSDTEAFF

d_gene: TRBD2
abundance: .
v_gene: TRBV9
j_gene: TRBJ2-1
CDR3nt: TGTGCCAGCAGCCCCCCTAGCGGGCTCTCCTACAATGAGCAGTTCTTC
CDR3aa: CASSPPSGLSYNEQFF

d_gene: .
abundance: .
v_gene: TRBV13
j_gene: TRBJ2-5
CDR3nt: TGTGCCAGCAGCCCCGGTCCTTTTTTCTCGGAAGAGACCCAGTACTTC
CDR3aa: CASSPGPFFSEETQYF

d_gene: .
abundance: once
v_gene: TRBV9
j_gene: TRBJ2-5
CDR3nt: TGTGCCAGCAGCGTAGAGGGCAGGGCAGGGGAGACCCAGTACTTC
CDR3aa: CASSVEGRAGETQYF

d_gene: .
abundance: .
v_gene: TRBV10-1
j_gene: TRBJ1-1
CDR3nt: TGCGCCAGCAGTGAGATAGGGGCGGCAGACGAAGCTTTCTTT
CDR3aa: CASSEIGAADEAFF

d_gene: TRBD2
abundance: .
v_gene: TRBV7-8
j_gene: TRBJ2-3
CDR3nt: TGTGCCAGCAGCCCTCAGCGGGGGGGCTGGGCGCAGTATTTT
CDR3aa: CASSPQRGGWAQYF

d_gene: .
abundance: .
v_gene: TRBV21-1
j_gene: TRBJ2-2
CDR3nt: TGTGCCAGCAGCACGGGACAGGGTAACTCCGGGGAGCTGTTTTTT
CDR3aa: CASSTGQGNSGELFF

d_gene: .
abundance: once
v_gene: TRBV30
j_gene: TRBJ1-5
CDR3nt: TGTGCCTGGAGTAAGTCAGGGAATCAGCCCCAGCATTTT
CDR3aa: CAWSKSGNQPQHF

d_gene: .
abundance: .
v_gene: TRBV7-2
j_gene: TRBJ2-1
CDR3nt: TGTGCCAGCACCACCGGACAGTTCAATGAGCAGTTCTTC
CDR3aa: CASTTGQFNEQFF

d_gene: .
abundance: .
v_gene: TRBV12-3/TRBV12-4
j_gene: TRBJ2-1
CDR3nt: TGTGCCAGCAGTTTAGTTGACTACAATGAGCAGTTCTTC
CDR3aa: CASSLVDYNEQFF

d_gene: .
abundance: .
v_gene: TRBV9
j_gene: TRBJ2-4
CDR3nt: TGTGCCAGCAGCTCCGAAGGGGTAGGTGGCAAAAACATTCAGTACTTC
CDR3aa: CASSSEGVGGKNIQYF

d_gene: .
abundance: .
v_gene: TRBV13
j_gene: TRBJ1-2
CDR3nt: TGTGCCAGCAGCTCGGGACGTCGGCCTCGAGGCTACACCTTC
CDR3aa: CASSSGRRPRGYTF